This T cell receptor (beta chain) was captured by sequencing in a study of cytomegalovirus exposure and HLA in healthy donors. Study-wide points: Cytomegalovirus status, reportedly, was diagnosed with high specificity and sensitivity by the classifier. The authors later found HLA-associated TCR beta chains more clonally expanded than equally common others.

The CDR3 runs to 13 residues. CDR1 and CDR2 from the germline V gene are SNHLY and FYNNEI. V gave up 7 bases and J gave up 0 bases, with 7 bases separating them. PCR employed 60 Vbeta and 13 Jbeta primers. Assay used: immunoSEQ multiplex PCR; TCRdb lists only in-frame clones, some missing. This table holds roughly 180,000 clones, roughly 75% found once. Of note for this clone: The antigen is not known.

The source material was PBMCs. This chain connects TRBV2 to TRBJ1-5; unclear D gene. The sequence was collected from a woman in her 30s in good health and CMV-seronegative. DNA for the CDR3: TGTGCCAGCATGCAGTTTAGCAATCAGCCCCAGCATTTT. This sequence encodes CASMQFSNQPQHF.